These 27 T cell receptor beta chains were all obtained from the same sample, sequenced in a study of CD8+CD57+ T cells in acquired aplastic anemia. The TCR beta profiling, which covered VDJ combination and CDR3 sequence, was carried out using genomic DNA as the template. One entry per CDR3 protein results from TCRdb running MiXCR on the reads. The repertoire includes about 190,000 distinct CDR3 sequences, approximately 49% of them detected once, and about 16% sits in the top ten. Sample: sorted CD4+, CD8+, or CD8+CD57+ T cells (not recorded which) from PBMCs. These receptors came from a human donor in good health, serving as a control.

This clonotype was detected a few times. V usage is TRBV10-3 and J usage is TRBJ2-1, with TRBD1 identical over 7 bases. The CDR3 runs 14 residues. The V gene end was trimmed by 11 bases and the J gene end by 3 bases; junction bases not matched to a gene: 10. CDR1 and CDR2 from the germline V gene are ENHRY and SYGVKD. The CDR3 loop is CAVTPGTDYNEQFF. The CDR3 nucleotides are TGTGCCGTCACCCCCGGGACAGACTACAATGAGCAGTTCTTC.

The V and J genes are TRBV7-9 and TRBJ1-2, with 9 positions matching TRBD1. This CDR3 is 15 amino acids long. The V and J ends lost 1 base and 2 bases, in that order; junction bases with no gene match: 2. Per the germline V gene, CDR1 is SEHNR and CDR2 is FQNEAQ (reference sequence). The CDR3, as DNA: TGTGCCAGCAGCTTAGTCGGGACAGGGAACTATGGCTACACCTTC. It specifies CASSLVGTGNYGYTF.

The chain combines TRBV5-5 with TRBJ1-1, with D perhaps TRBD1 (5 bases). Germline values: CDR1 SGHKS, CDR2 YYEKEE (reference sequence). The V and J ends lost 3 bases and 0 bases respectively, with 9 bases between them. This CDR3 is 14 amino acids long. The CDR3 sequence: CASSSRTMNTEAFF. The CDR3 DNA follows: TGTGCCAGCAGCTCTAGGACAATGAACACTGAAGCTTTCTTT.

This clonotype was seen repeatedly, ten times or more. The gene calls are TRBV10-2 and TRBJ2-7, with TRBD1 identical over 9 bases. Per the germline V gene, CDR1 is WSHSY and CDR2 is SAAADI. The CDR3 length is 14 residues. Germline trimming cut 7 bases from V and 4 bases from J; bases unmatched to any gene: 8. Here the CDR3 DNA reads TGCGCCAGCAACGCCGGGACAGGGAGATACGAGCAGTACTTC. It codes for CASNAGTGRYEQYF.

In its sample, this clonotype was seen many times. The V gene is TRBV9, the J gene TRBJ2-7; the D gene could be TRBD1 or TRBD2 (5 bases each). V shed 2 bases and J shed 2 bases, with 11 bases lying between them. The germline V gene has CDR1 SGDLS and CDR2 YYNGEE. This CDR3 is 14 amino acids long. CDR3 nucleotide sequence: TGTGCCAGCAGCGTCGGGACCAGCACCTACGAGCAGTACTTC. This sequence encodes CASSVGTSTYEQYF.

V usage is TRBV29-1 and J usage is TRBJ2-7; TRBD1 agrees at 8 bases. V shed 6 bases and J 7 bases; nucleotides not matched to a gene: 8. Germline CDR1 SQVTM, CDR2 ANQGSEA. The CDR3 runs 12 residues. CDR3 sequence: CSVRTGSGEQYF. In nucleotides, the CDR3 is TGCAGCGTGCGGACAGGGAGCGGTGAGCAGTACTTC.

V gene TRBV6-6 combines with J gene TRBJ2-7, with TRBD1 matching 7 bases. This CDR3 has 13 residues. V was pared by 5 bases and J by 3 bases, with 4 bases of the junction left unmatched. Looked up from germline, CDR1 is MNHNY and CDR2 is SVGAGI (reference sequence). DNA of the CDR3: TGTGCCAGCAGTGAGGACAGGATCTACGAGCAGTACTTC. Translation gives CASSEDRIYEQYF.

This clonotype was seen at least ten times. The V gene is TRBV20-1, the J gene TRBJ1-5; 7 positions agree with TRBD1. The V gene's germline CDR1 is DFQATT and CDR2 SNEGSKA (reference sequence). With V trimmed by 0 bases and J by 4 bases, 0 bases remained unmatched. CDR3 size: 13 residues. CDR3 region: CSAREQGNQPQHF. CDR3 DNA: TGCAGTGCTAGAGAACAGGGGAATCAGCCCCAGCATTTT.

The V gene is TRBV20-1, the J gene TRBJ2-5; D might be TRBD1 or TRBD2, each matching 5 bases. The CDR3 is made up of 12 amino acids. From germline, CDR1 is DFQATT and CDR2 SNEGSKA (reference sequence). CDR3 nucleotide sequence: TGCAGCACCCTGGGGGTTGGAGAGACCCAGTACTTC. Encoded protein: CSTLGVGETQYF.

V gene TRBV2 combines with J gene TRBJ2-3; the D is unclear. CDR1 and CDR2 (germline): SNHLY, FYNNEI. Trimming pared 7 bases from V and 4 bases from J, leaving 9 bases between. The CDR3 consists of 12 residues. CDR3 sequence reads: CASTLGADTQYF. The DNA for the CDR3 is TGTGCCAGCACGCTTGGGGCAGATACGCAGTATTTT.

This clonotype was counted at least ten times. This chain joins TRBV24-1 and TRBJ1-1, with D maybe TRBD1 (5 bases). Trimming took off 3 bases at V and 3 bases at J, with 7 bases between the two ends. Germline CDR1 KGHDR, CDR2 SFDVKD. The CDR3 loop spans 13 amino acids. CDR3 region: CATSDGAYTEAFF. CDR3 bases: TGTGCCACCAGTGATGGGGCTTACACTGAAGCTTTCTTT.

This clonotype was observed many times. The chain links TRBV5-1 to TRBJ1-2; 7 bases agree with TRBD1. The CDR3 sequence is 14 residues long. V trimming: 3 bases; J trimming: 0 bases; junction bases outside the gene matches: 2. Germline V gene lookup returns CDR1 SGHRS and CDR2 YFSETQ. As DNA, the CDR3 is TGCGCCAGCAGCTCCGGGACAGCTAACTATGGCTACACCTTC. Protein product: CASSSGTANYGYTF.

V gene TRBV19 combines with J gene TRBJ1-5; TRBD1 aligns across 8 bases. The V gene end was trimmed by 6 bases and the J gene end by 0 bases; junction bases not matched to a gene: 4. The CDR3 is made up of 15 amino acids. Germline CDR1 reads LNHDA; CDR2 reads SQIVND (reference sequence). CDR3 in DNA: TGTGCCAGTAGACTACAGGGGGTTAGCAATCAGCCCCAGCATTTT. This codes for CASRLQGVSNQPQHF.

Note on this clonotype: This CDR3 fails to terminate in the conserved phenylalanine or tryptophan, so it likely reflects a read error. No DNA is shown, since the ends of the CDR3 on it are uncertain; the CDR3 is the one TCRdb lists. The chain links TRBV9 to TRBJ2-5; the table's D call, TRBD1, has no DNA check behind it. The CDR3 region is 11 residues in length, termini included. In germline, CDR1 is SGDLS, CDR2 YYNGEE. CDR3 amino acids: CASSADRGGKL.

This clonotype has a handful of counts. Possible read error: a much larger clone is one base away. V gene TRBV19 combines with J gene TRBJ1-4; a possible D gene is TRBD1 (5 bases). Trimming took 6 bases from V and 6 from J, leaving 14 bases between them. Germline CDR1 and CDR2: LNHDA and SQIVND (reference sequence). This CDR3 region has 14 residues. The CDR3 DNA reads as TGTGCCAGTAGCCCGGGACGAGGAGATGAAAAACTGTTTTTT. It is translated as CASSPGRGDEKLFF. Supplemented by reference TRBV19 and TRBJ1-4, the full variable domain reads DGGITQSPKYLFRKEGQNVTLSCEQNLNHDAMYWYRQDPGQGLRLIYYSQIVNDFQKGDIAEGYSVSREKKESFPLTVTSAQKNPTAFYLCASSPGRGDEKLFFGSGTQLSVL.

This clonotype occurred a few times. A much more abundant neighbour one base away suggests this may be a read error. The DNA is left out, because the CDR3 cannot be placed on it with certainty; the CDR3 is given as TCRdb lists it. The chain links TRBV11-2 to TRBJ1-1; the table names TRBD1, a call not compared with the DNA. The CDR3 extends over 18 residues, inclusive of both ends. Germline CDR1 is SGHAT and CDR2 is FQNNGV. This CDR3 reads CASSLTRTGVGFGTEASF.

This clonotype was observed a few times. The chain links TRBV2 to TRBJ2-3; 10 nucleotides agree with TRBD2. This CDR3 region has 13 residues. Germline V gives CDR1 SNHLY, CDR2 FYNNEI. The V and J ends lost 6 bases and 3 bases, in that order; junction bases with no gene match: 0. CDR3 DNA sequence: TGTGCCAGCAGACTAGCGGGGACAGATACGCAGTATTTT. Its translation is CASRLAGTDTQYF.

This clonotype was detected once. This chain joins TRBV7-2 and TRBJ1-3, with 12 bases identical to TRBD1. V was pared by 1 base and J by 0 bases, with 7 bases of the junction left unmatched. Germline V gene lookup returns CDR1 SGHTA and CDR2 FQGNSA. This CDR3 has 19 amino acids. In DNA, the CDR3 is TGTGCCAGCAGCTTAGGGACCGGGACAGGGGGCAGCTCTGGAAACACCATATATTTT. It encodes CASSLGTGTGGSSGNTIYF.

This clonotype showed up many times. The V call is TRBV20-1, the J call TRBJ2-7; D might be TRBD1 or TRBD2, each matching 6 bases. Trimming stripped 1 base from V and 2 bases from J, with 12 bases between. The germline V gene encodes CDR1 DFQATT and CDR2 SNEGSKA (reference sequence). This CDR3 has 14 amino acids. The CDR3 bases are TGCAGTGCTAGAGGGAGGGGGGTGGCCTACGAGCAGTACTTC. It is translated as CSARGRGVAYEQYF.

The DNA for the CDR3 is TGTGCCAGCAGCTTGGCAGGATTCACCGGGGAGCTGTTTTTT. Protein product: CASSLAGFTGELFF. The chain links TRBV5-8 to TRBJ2-2; no firm D call. V lost 0 bases, J lost 4 bases, and 7 bases lay in between. The CDR3 has 14 amino acids. Germline-derived CDR1 and CDR2 are SGHTS and YDEGEE.

The chain has TRBV25-1 and TRBJ2-3; D may be TRBD1 (6 bases). The CDR3 length is 15 residues. Trimming pared 6 bases from V and 1 base from J, leaving 14 bases between. Germline V lookup: CDR1 MGHDK, CDR2 SYGVNS. Here the CDR3 reads CASSLAQGRTDTQYF. CDR3 coding DNA: TGTGCCAGCAGCTTAGCGCAGGGGCGCACAGATACGCAGTATTTT. Complete variable domain (other parts from reference TRBV25-1 and TRBJ2-3): EADIYQTPRYLVIGTGKKITLECSQTMGHDKMYWYQQDPGMELHLIHYSYGVNSTEKGDLSSESTVSRIRTEHFPLTLESARPSHTSQYLCASSLAQGRTDTQYFGPGTRLTVL.

The count of this clonotype is one. The chain uses TRBV7-2 and TRBJ2-7; no definite D call. CDR3 length: 14 amino acids. V was pared by 4 bases and J by 7 bases, with 17 bases between. CDR1 is SGHTA and CDR2 is FQGNSA in the germline V gene. The CDR3, as DNA: TGTGCCAGCAGCTACACGATAGCCCAAGGGGAGCAGTACTTC. Protein: CASSYTIAQGEQYF.

J is TRBJ1-1 and V is TRBV2, with D unclear. CDR3 length: 13 amino acids. Germline V gene lookup returns CDR1 SNHLY and CDR2 FYNNEI. V lost 0 bases and J lost 1, with 3 bases in between. CDR3 residues: CASSEATNTEAFF. The CDR3, as DNA: TGTGCCAGCAGTGAAGCCACGAACACTGAAGCTTTCTTT.

The V call is TRBV2, the J call TRBJ1-2, with 7 nucleotides matching TRBD1. V lost 4 bases to trimming and J lost 0 bases; unmatched junction nucleotides: 8. There are 16 residues in the CDR3. The germline CDR1 and CDR2 sequences are SNHLY and FYNNEI. In DNA form, the CDR3 reads TGTGCCAGCAGTGGTTCCAGGGGGGGGACTAACTATGGCTACACCTTC. It yields the protein CASSGSRGGTNYGYTF.

Only a few counts were recorded for this clonotype. This chain links TRBV13 with TRBJ2-5, with D hard to call. The length of the CDR3 is 14 residues. The germline V gene encodes CDR1 PRHDT and CDR2 FYEKMQ (reference sequence). The ends were cut back, 6 bases at V and 5 bases at J, with 16 bases in the middle. The CDR3 region has the DNA TGTGCCAGCAGTCCTCGCAGCTTAGGGGAGACCCAGTACTTC. It translates to CASSPRSLGETQYF.

V is TRBV10-3 and J is TRBJ1-5; tentative D call: TRBD1 (6 bases). The length of the CDR3 is 17 residues. The germline V gene has CDR1 ENHRY and CDR2 SYGVKD. Trimming left V 3 bases short and J 3 bases short, with 18 bases between. CDR3: CAISEGSQGQYNQPQHF. The CDR3 DNA is TGTGCCATCAGTGAAGGGTCACAGGGACAATACAATCAGCCCCAGCATTTT.

There are a few counts of this clonotype. The chain employs TRBV6-6 and TRBJ2-4, with a possible D match to TRBD2 (5 bases). The germline V and J ends were trimmed by 5 bases and 0 bases, with 11 bases remaining between them. From germline, CDR1 is MNHNY and CDR2 SVGAGI (reference sequence). The CDR3 contains 15 residues. CDR3 nucleotides: TGTGCCAGCAGTCCCACTGGACTAGCCAAAAACATTCAGTACTTC. Translation: CASSPTGLAKNIQYF.